The 13 T cell receptor beta chains in this list originate from one sample, sequenced in a study of metastatic and nonmetastatic thyroid tumors. TCRdb ran MiXCR on the PCR reads. In the table there are roughly 59,000 clones, around 15% of which are singletons. None of the patients had undergone any treatment ahead of thyroid surgery. The specimen was blood. These TCRs come from a male donor with papillary thyroid cancer or a benign thyroid nodule (not recorded which). Some clones in this sample may be carry-over from other donors' samples.

There are many counts of this clone. The chain has TRBV6-1 and TRBJ2-7; D gene unclear. This CDR3 is built from 14 residues. V lost 6 bases, J lost 0 bases, and 12 bases lay in between. Looked up from germline, CDR1 is MNHNS and CDR2 is SASEGT. For the CDR3, the DNA is TGTGCCAGCAGCCCGGGCCTCCGCTCCTACGAGCAGTACTTC. It translates to CASSPGLRSYEQYF.

This clone was recorded at least ten times. The chain joins TRBV7-3 to TRBJ1-1, with D hard to call. V was shortened by 2 bases and J by 0 bases, with 4 bases between the two germline ends. CDR1 is SGHTA and CDR2 is FQGTGA in the germline V gene. This CDR3 spans 13 amino acids. CDR3 residues: CASSLLMNTEAFF. In DNA, the CDR3 is TGTGCCAGCAGCTTACTAATGAACACTGAAGCTTTCTTT.

The table lists this clone with many counts. A much larger clone lies a single base off, so this may be a read error. The same CDR3 is also encoded by other DNA sequences in this sample. The genes are TRBV30 and TRBJ1-1; 10 bases fit TRBD1. Per the germline V gene, CDR1 is GTSNPN and CDR2 is SVGIG (reference sequence). The CDR3 is 13 amino acids. This chain's CDR3 is CAWSVGTGVEAFF. The CDR3 DNA sequence: TGTGCCTGGAGTGTAGGGACAGGGGTTGAAGCTTTCTTC.

This clone was found many times. The chain uses TRBV4-3 and TRBJ1-1; no reliable D call. From germline, CDR1 is LGHNA and CDR2 YSLEER. The V gene lost 6 bases and the J gene lost 4 bases, with 12 bases spanning the gap. The CDR3 runs to 13 residues. CDR3 sequence (DNA): TGCGCCAGCAGGTCAGCGGGAAGCACTGAAGCTTTCTTT. It specifies CASRSAGSTEAFF.

This clone has at least ten counts. The rearrangement uses TRBV3-1 and TRBJ1-5, with TRBD1 matching 9 bases. The CDR3 sequence is 15 residues long. J lost 5 bases, V lost 4 bases, and 6 bases had no gene match. Looked up from germline, CDR1 is LGHDT and CDR2 is YNNKEL (reference sequence). CDR3 loop: CASSPTGGRYQPQHF. The CDR3 region has the DNA TGTGCCAGCAGCCCTACAGGGGGCCGGTATCAGCCCCAGCATTTT.

The CDR3 nucleotides read TGTGCCATTAGCCTAGGACTAGCGGGGGGTATCGACGAGCAGTACTTC. Translating it yields CAISLGLAGGIDEQYF. The genes are TRBV14 and TRBJ2-7, with 14 bases fitting TRBD2. The CDR3 consists of 16 residues. CDR1 is SGHDN and CDR2 is FVKESK in the germline V gene. V dropped 10 bases and J dropped 5; count of bases not matched to a gene: 13.

This clone was detected only a few times. Its ends do not fully match the called genes, so a read error is possible. The chain has TRBV12-3 or TRBV12-4 and TRBJ1-1; D gene unclear. The CDR3 contains 15 residues. CDR3 sequence (DNA): TGTGCCAGCAGTCCCAGCAGATGGATGAACACTGAAGATTTCTTT. It translates to CASSPSRWMNTEDFF.

This clone was observed at least ten times. This chain joins TRBV6-1 and TRBJ1-4; D ambiguous. The V end lost 6 bases, the J end lost 0 bases, and 5 bases lay between the germline ends. The CDR3 is made up of 13 amino acids. The germline V gene encodes CDR1 MNHNS and CDR2 SASEGT. CDR3 loop: CASRTTTNEKLFF. CDR3 in DNA: TGTGCCAGCAGGACAACAACTAATGAAAAACTGTTTTTT.

At least ten counts were recorded for this clone. V and J are TRBV27 and TRBJ2-2; 7 bases match TRBD1. The CDR3 runs 15 residues. The junction had 6 bases not matched to a gene; V was cut back by 7 bases and J by 1 base. Germline lookup yields CDR1 MNHEY and CDR2 SMNVEV (reference sequence). CDR3 region: CASKRGTVNTGELFF. In nucleotides, the CDR3 is TGTGCCAGCAAGAGAGGGACAGTGAACACCGGGGAGCTGTTTTTT.

This clone was recorded many times. V and J are TRBV29-1 and TRBJ2-5; perhaps TRBD1 as D (6 bases). The V end was cut by 6 bases, the J end by 2 bases, with 10 bases between. Per germline, CDR1 SQVTM and CDR2 ANQGSEA. The CDR3 contains 12 residues. The CDR3 sequence: CSVEQGQETQYF. DNA for the CDR3: TGCAGCGTGGAACAGGGACAAGAGACCCAGTACTTC.

This chain uses TRBV6-4 with TRBJ1-2; the D is unclear. The V and J ends lost 3 bases and 10 bases respectively, with 21 bases between them. Germline CDR1 reads MRHNA; CDR2 reads SNTAGT. There are 15 residues in the CDR3. Here the CDR3 DNA reads TGTGCCAGCAGTGAATCAGGTGCCGCCGTGAAGGTCTACACCTTC. Protein product: CASSESGAAVKVYTF.

V is TRBV15 and J is TRBJ2-7; 12 nucleotides agree with TRBD1. The germline V gene has CDR1 LNHNV and CDR2 YYDKDF (reference sequence). The CDR3 covers 16 residues. In nucleotides, the CDR3 is TGTGCCACCATCAGATATTCGGGGACAGGGGGCTTCGAGCAGTACGTC. Encoded protein: CATIRYSGTGGFEQYV.

This clone was counted only a few times. This chain links TRBV11-2 with TRBJ2-1, with D unclear. Per germline, CDR1 SGHAT and CDR2 FQNNGV. The CDR3 spans 12 residues. The V and J ends lost 7 bases and 5 bases respectively, with 9 bases between them. CDR3: CASNHVHNEQFF. The CDR3 coding sequence is TGTGCCAGCAACCACGTCCACAATGAGCAGTTCTTC.